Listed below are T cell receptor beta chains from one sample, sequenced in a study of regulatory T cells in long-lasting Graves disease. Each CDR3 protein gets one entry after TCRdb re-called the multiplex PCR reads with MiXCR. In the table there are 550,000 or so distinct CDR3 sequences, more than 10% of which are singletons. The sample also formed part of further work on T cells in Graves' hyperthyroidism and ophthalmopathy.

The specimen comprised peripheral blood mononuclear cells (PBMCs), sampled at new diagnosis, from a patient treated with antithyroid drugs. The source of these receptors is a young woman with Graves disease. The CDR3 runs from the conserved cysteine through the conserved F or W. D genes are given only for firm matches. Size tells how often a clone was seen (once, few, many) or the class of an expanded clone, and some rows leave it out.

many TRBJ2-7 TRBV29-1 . TGCAGCGTTGGGCACTTTTCGGGGGAGCAGTACTTC CSVGHFSGEQYF
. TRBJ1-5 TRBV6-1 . TGTGCCAGCAGCCTCGACCAGTATAGCAATCAGCCCCAGCATTTT CASSLDQYSNQPQHF
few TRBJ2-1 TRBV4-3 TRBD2 TGCGCCAGCAGCCACACTGGGATTAGCGGGAGGGGAGAGCAGTTCTTC CASSHTGISGRGEQFF
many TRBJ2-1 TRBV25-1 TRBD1 TGTGCCAGCAGTATCCCATGGGGACAGGGGCTCTACAATGAGCAGTTCTTC CASSIPWGQGLYNEQFF
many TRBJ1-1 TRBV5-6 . TGTGCCAGCAGCCAGACCGGGGACGGGGTTGAAGCTTTCTTT CASSQTGDGVEAFF
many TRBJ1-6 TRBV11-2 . TGTGCCAGCAGATACCTAAAGGGCAAATCACCCCTCCACTTT CASRYLKGKSPLHF
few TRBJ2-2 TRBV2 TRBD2 TGTGCCAGCAGTGGTGCCGGGACTAGCGGGAGTAAAACCGGGGAGCTGTTTTTT CASSGAGTSGSKTGELFF
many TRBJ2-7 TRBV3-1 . TGTGCCAGCAGCATACACAGGGAGCCCCACGAGCAGTACTTC CASSIHREPHEQYF
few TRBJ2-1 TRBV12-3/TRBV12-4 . TGTGCCAGCAGCCCCGGGTCTGGGGGGATCAATGAGCAGTTCTTC CASSPGSGGINEQFF
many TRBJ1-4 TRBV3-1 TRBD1 TGTGCCAGCAGCCCGGACAGGCTTAATGAAAAACTGTTTTTT CASSPDRLNEKLFF
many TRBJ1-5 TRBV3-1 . TGTGCCAGCAGCCAAGGGAGCAATCAGCCCCAGCATTTT CASSQGSNQPQHF
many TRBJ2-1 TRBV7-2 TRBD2 TGTGCCAGCACCCGAGGGAGCGGGAGGGCAGATGAGCAGTTCTTC CASTRGSGRADEQFF
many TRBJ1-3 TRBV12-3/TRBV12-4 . TGTGCCAGCAGTTTAGGGCAGGCTGGAAACACCATATATTTT CASSLGQAGNTIYF
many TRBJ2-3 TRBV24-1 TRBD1 TGTGCCACCAGCTCATCTGAAACGACAGGGTTTGCGCAAGATACGCAGTATTTT CATSSSETTGFAQDTQYF
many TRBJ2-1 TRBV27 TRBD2 TGTGCCAGCAGTCTCCTAGCGGGAGTGTGGAATGAGCAGTTCTTC CASSLLAGVWNEQFF
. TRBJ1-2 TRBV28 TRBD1 TGTGCCAGCAGGCCCGGGACAGGGGGCGTTGGGGGCTACACCTTC CASRPGTGGVGGYTF
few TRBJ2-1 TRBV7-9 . TGTGCCAGCAGCTTAGGACCTCTGGAAGATGAGCAGTTCTTC CASSLGPLEDEQFF
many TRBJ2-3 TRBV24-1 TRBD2 TGTGCCACCAGTGATTCCCACGGGAGGGCCCCAGATACGCAGTATTTT CATSDSHGRAPDTQYF
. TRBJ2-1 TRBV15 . TGTGCCACCAGCAGAGTTCAAAGAGGGAACAATGAGCAGTTCTTC CATSRVQRGNNEQFF
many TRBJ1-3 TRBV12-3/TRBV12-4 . TGTGCCAGCAGTTTACTGGCGGAATCTGGAAACACCATATATTTT CASSLLAESGNTIYF
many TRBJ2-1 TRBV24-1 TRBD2 TGTGCCGTACAAGCCCCCGGGACTAGCGGGAGGGCCATAAATGGTGAGCAGTTCTTC CAVQAPGTSGRAINGEQFF
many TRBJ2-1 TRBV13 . TGTGCCAGCGGCCGAATCGGCTCCTACAATGAGCAGTTCTTC CASGRIGSYNEQFF
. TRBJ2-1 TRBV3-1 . TGTGCCAGCAGCCAAGACGTGGTCAATGAGCAGTTCTTC CASSQDVVNEQFF
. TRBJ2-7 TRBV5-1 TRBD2 TGCGCCAGCAGCTCGGGAGGCGCCTCCTACGAGCAGTACTTC CASSSGGASYEQYF
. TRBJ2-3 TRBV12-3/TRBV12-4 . TGTGCCAGCAGTCCCGCACTGAGGTATGGGCGAAGGGATACGCAGTATTTT CASSPALRYGRRDTQYF
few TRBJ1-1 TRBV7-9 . TGTGCCAGCAGCTTCGCCCAGGGGAGCACTGAAGCTTTCTTT CASSFAQGSTEAFF
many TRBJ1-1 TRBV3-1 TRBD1 TGTGCCAGCAGCTACAGGGGGCGAGGGAACACTGAAGCTTTCTTT CASSYRGRGNTEAFF
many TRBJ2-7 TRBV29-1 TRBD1 TGCAGCGTTGGGAGGGACAGGGGGTCCTACGAGCAGTACTTC CSVGRDRGSYEQYF
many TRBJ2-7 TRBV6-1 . TGTGCCAGCAGTGAATGGACGGACAGCTCCTACGAGCAGTACTTC CASSEWTDSSYEQYF
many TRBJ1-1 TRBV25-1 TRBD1 TGTGCCAGCAGTGACAACAGGGGACGTCAGGCTTTCTTT CASSDNRGRQAFF
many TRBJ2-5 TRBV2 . TGTGCCAGCAGTGCTAGGCTCGGAGAGACCCAGTACTTC CASSARLGETQYF
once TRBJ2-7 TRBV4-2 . TGTGCCAGCAGCCAAGATCTTTTCCCCCCCTACGAGCAGTACTTC CASSQDLFPPYEQYF
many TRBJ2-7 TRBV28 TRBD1 TGTGCCAGCAGCCTCTCGCCGGGACAGGGAGGCGACGAGCAGTACTTC CASSLSPGQGGDEQYF
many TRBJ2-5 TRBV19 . TGTGCCAGTCACAGGGTCTGCATTCAAGAGACCCAGTACTTC CASHRVCIQETQYF
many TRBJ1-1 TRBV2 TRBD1 TGTGCCAGCACTAACAGGGGGGGGCGAGCTGAAGCTTTCTTT CASTNRGGRAEAFF
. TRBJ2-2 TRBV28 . TGTGCCAGCAGTTTAAGGGCGAACACCGGGGAGCTGGTTTTT CASSLRANTGELVF
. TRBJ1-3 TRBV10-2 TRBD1 TGCGCCAGCGTCTCCGGGACAGTCCCCTCTGGAAACACCATATATTTT CASVSGTVPSGNTIYF
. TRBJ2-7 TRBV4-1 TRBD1 TGCGCCAGCAGCCAATACGGGACAGGGCTTTACGAGCAGTACTTC CASSQYGTGLYEQYF
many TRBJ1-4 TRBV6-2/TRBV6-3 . TGTGCCAGCAGTTACTCATCGTCCGCAGGGGCTGGTGAAAAACTGTTTTTT CASSYSSSAGAGEKLFF
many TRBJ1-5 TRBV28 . TGTGCCAGCAGGAACAGGGTAGCCAGGGGGCCCCAGCATTTT CASRNRVARGPQHF